This T cell receptor beta chain was identified in a study of T cells after yellow fever vaccination. Study at large: Fractions low in cell number were prepared with SMART-Seq v4 Ultra Low Input.

Overall study results and limits: Contaminating bulk clonotypes could be abundant in FACS-sorted repertoires. Post-booster reappearance was seen for most primary-vaccination clones (nearly 97% CD4, about 88% CD8).

TCRdb re-derived calls from the 5' RACE reads in MiXCR, one entry per CDR3 protein. The sample has under 550,000 distinct CDR3 sequences, just over 20% seen once. On this clonotype: Its antigen remains unknown.

The V end lost 6 bases, the J end lost 0 bases, and 7 bases lay between the germline ends. The CDR3 spans 13 residues. CDR1 and CDR2 (germline): KGHSH, LQKENI. The receptor was derived from a man between 18 and 35 years old who received the YFV17D yellow fever vaccine. Specimen: PBMCs, collected approximately 22 days after the first yellow fever vaccination. The chain combines TRBV18 with TRBJ2-3; D is unresolved. CDR3 in amino acids: CASSQQSTDTQYF. In nucleotides, the CDR3 is TGTGCCAGCTCCCAACAGAGCACAGATACGCAGTATTTT.